This T cell receptor beta chain was identified in a study of Ad26.COV2.S vaccination and SARS-CoV-2 variants. As for the study in general: Participants got Ad26.COV2.S intramuscularly, once or twice 56 days apart.

V trimming: 4 bases; J trimming: 2 bases; junction bases outside the gene matches: 10. The CDR3 consists of 17 residues. Germline loops: CDR1 SGHDT, CDR2 YYEEEE. Notes on the study in general: Recipients of either vaccine or placebo displayed similar breadth of non-spike TCRs.

Libraries were prepared by immunoSEQ multiplex PCR; TCRdb keeps only in-frame clonotypes and omits some of them. Seen here are around 320,000 clones, about nine tenths observed once, and the top ten hold 3.4%. Treatment of the sample: about 20 received Ad26.COV2.S at low or high dose, single or two shots; about 5 received placebo; per-sample allocation not given. Day 63 following the first vaccine or placebo injection was when the samples were taken. About this clone itself: No antigen is known for it.

This chain uses TRBV5-6 with TRBJ2-3, with 10 nucleotides matching TRBD1. The sequence came from a person aged 18-65 years who received the Ad26.COV2.S COVID-19 vaccine or a placebo. Specimen: peripheral blood, collected in a trial of Ad26.COV2.S vaccine versus placebo. In DNA, the CDR3 is TGTGCCAGCAGCCCATTAGGGGGACAGGGGCACACAGATACGCAGTATTTT. Residues: CASSPLGGQGHTDTQYF.